This TCR beta chain stems from a study of blood T cell repertoires in COVID-19. The CDR3 is made up of 13 amino acids. Germline V gene data show CDR1 as SGHTA and CDR2 as FQGTGA. Unmatched junction bases numbered 9, after V lost 4 bases and J lost 10 bases. TCRdb's table, derived via immunoSEQ multiplex PCR, lists solely in-frame clones and lacks some. The table lists roughly 88,000 clones, about nine tenths of them singletons. The receptor comes from a woman in her 50s in a cohort sampled during active COVID-19. V and J are TRBV7-3 and TRBJ1-1, with 7 positions matching TRBD1. The sequencing input was peripheral blood. The CDR3 nucleotides are TGTGCCAGCAGCTCGAGCGAGGGGGCGGGAGCTTTCTTT. Amino acid sequence: CASSSSEGAGAFF. The full variable domain, rest sourced from reference TRBV7-3 and TRBJ1-1, is GAGVSQTPSNKVTEKGKYVELRCDPISGHTALYWYRQSLGQGPEFLIYFQGTGAADDSGLPNDRFFAVRPEGSVSTLKIQRTERGDSAVYLCASSSSEGAGAFFGQGTRLTVV.